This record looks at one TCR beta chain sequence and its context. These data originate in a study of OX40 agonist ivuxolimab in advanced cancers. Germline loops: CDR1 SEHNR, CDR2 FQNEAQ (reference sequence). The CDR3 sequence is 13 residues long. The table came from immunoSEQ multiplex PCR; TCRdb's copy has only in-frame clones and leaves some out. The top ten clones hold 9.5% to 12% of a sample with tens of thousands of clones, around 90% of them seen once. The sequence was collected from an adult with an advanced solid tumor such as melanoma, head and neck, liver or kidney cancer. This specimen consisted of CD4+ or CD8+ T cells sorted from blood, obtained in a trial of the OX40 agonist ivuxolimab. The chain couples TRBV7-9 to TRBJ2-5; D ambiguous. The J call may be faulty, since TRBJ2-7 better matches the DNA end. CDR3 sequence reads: CAIVDGSSYEQYF. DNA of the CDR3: TGTGCCATCGTGGACGGTAGCTCCTACGAGCAGTACTTC.